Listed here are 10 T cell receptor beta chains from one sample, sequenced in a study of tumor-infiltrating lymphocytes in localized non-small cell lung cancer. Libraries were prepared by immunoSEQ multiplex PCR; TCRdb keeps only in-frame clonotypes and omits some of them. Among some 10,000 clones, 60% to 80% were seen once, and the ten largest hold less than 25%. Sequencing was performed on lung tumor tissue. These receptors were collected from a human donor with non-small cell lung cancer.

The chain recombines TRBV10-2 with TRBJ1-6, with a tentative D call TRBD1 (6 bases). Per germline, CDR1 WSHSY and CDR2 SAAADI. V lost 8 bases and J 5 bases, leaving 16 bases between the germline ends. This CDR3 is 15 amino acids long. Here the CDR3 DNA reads TGCGCCAGCGGGGGGGGCAGAGGTAATAATTCACCCCTCCACTTT. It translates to CASGGGRGNNSPLHF.

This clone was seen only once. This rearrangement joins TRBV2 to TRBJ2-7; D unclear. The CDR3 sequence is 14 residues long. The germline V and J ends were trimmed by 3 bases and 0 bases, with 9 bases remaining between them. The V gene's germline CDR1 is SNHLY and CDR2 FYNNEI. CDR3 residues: CASSEVASSYEQYF. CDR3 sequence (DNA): TGTGCCAGCAGTGAGGTAGCTAGCTCCTACGAGCAGTACTTC.

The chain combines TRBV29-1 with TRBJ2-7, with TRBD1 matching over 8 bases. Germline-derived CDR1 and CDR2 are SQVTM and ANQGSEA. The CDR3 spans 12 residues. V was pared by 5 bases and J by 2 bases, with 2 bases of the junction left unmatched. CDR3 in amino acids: CSVPGQAYEQYF. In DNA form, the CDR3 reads TGCAGCGTTCCGGGACAGGCCTACGAGCAGTACTTC.

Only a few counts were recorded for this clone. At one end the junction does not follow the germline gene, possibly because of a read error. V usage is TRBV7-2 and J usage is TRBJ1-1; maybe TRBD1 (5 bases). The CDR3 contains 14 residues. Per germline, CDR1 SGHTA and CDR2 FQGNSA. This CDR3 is CASNLGGVTNEAFF. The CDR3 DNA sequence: TGTGCCAGCAACTTAGGAGGGGTTACTAATGAAGCTTTCTTT. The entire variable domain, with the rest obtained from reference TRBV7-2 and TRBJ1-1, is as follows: GAGVSQSPSNKVTEKGKDVELRCDPISGHTALYWYRQSLGQGLEFLIYFQGNSAPDKSGLPSDRFSAERTGGSVSTLTIQRTQQEDSAVYLCASNLGGVTNEAFFGQGTRLTVV.

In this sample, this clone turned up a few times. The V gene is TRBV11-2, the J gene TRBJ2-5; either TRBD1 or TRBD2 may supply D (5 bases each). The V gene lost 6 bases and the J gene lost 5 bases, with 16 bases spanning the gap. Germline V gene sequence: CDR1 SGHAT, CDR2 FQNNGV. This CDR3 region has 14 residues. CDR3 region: CASSWDLGLETQYF. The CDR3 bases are TGTGCCAGCAGTTGGGACCTGGGCCTGGAGACCCAGTACTTC.

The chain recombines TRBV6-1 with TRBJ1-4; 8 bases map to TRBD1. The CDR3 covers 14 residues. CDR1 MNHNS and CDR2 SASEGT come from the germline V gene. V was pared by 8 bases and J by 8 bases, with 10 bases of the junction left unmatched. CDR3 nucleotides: TGTGCCAGCGGGTTACAGGGGGACCGGGAAAAACTGTTTTTT. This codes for CASGLQGDREKLFF.

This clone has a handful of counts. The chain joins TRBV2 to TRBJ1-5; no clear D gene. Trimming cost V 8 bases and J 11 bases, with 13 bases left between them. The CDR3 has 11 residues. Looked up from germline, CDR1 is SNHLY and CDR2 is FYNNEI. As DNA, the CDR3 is TGTGCCAGCCGGGCCGGGGAGACCCAGCATTTT. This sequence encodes CASRAGETQHF.

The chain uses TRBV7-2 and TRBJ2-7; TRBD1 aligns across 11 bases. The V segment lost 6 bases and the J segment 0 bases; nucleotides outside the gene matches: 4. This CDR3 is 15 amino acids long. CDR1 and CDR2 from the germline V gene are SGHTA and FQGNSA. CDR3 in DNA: TGTGCCAGCAGATCAGGACAGGGGGCCTCCTACGAGCAGTACTTC. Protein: CASRSGQGASYEQYF.

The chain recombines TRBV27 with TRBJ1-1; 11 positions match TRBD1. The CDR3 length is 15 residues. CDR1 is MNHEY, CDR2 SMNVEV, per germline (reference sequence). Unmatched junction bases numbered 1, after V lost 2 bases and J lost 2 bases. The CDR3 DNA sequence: TGTGCCAGCAGTTTAAGGACAGGGGGCAACACTGAAGCTTTCTTT. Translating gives CASSLRTGGNTEAFF.

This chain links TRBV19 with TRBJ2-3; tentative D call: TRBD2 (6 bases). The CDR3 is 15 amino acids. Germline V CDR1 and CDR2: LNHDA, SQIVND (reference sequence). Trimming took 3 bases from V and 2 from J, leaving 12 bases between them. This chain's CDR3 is CASSIGSGPTDTQYF. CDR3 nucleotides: TGTGCCAGTAGTATCGGTAGCGGACCCACAGATACGCAGTATTTT.